These 27 T cell receptor beta chains share one sample of origin, sequenced in a study of blood T cell repertoires in COVID-19. Profiling relied on immunoSEQ multiplex PCR, and the TCRdb table lists in-frame clones only, not all of them. The repertoire includes 150,000 to 250,000 clones, around 79% of them detected once, and roughly 5.6% sits in the top ten. Material: peripheral blood. These receptors all come from a woman aged 40 to 55 with COVID-19, enrolled during active disease.

The chain recombines TRBV4-1 with TRBJ2-1; a possible D gene is TRBD2 (6 bases). Germline CDR1 reads MGHRA; CDR2 reads YSYEKL. CDR3 size: 15 residues. Trimming removed 10 bases from V and 0 bases from J, with 16 bases in between. CDR3 region: CATSPGESSYNEQFF. CDR3 nucleotide sequence: TGCGCCACCTCGCCGGGGGAGAGCTCCTACAATGAGCAGTTCTTC.

The J gene is TRBJ2-7, the V gene TRBV6-5, with TRBD1 identical over 9 bases. With 7 bases clipped from V and 4 bases from J, the junction kept 11 bases outside the gene matches. Germline V gives CDR1 MNHEY, CDR2 SVGAGI. This CDR3 contains 15 residues. CDR3 in amino acids: CASTHRQGGRYEQYF. CDR3 in DNA: TGTGCCAGCACCCACCGACAGGGGGGAAGGTACGAGCAGTACTTC.

The CDR3 DNA reads as TGTGCCAGCCTTAGGCTCGGGGAGGCCAAAAACATTCAGTACTTC. It encodes CASLRLGEAKNIQYF. This chain joins TRBV27 and TRBJ2-4; TRBD2 is a possible D gene (5 bases). The V end lost 8 bases, the J end lost 1 base, and 15 bases lay between the germline ends. CDR3 length: 15 amino acids. Germline V gene sequence: CDR1 MNHEY, CDR2 SMNVEV (reference sequence).

The chain carries TRBV5-1 and TRBJ2-1, with D tentatively TRBD2 (6 bases). Germline loops: CDR1 SGHRS, CDR2 YFSETQ. The CDR3 extends over 15 amino acids. Trimming removed 1 base from V and 8 bases from J, with 16 bases in between. The CDR3 bases are TGCGCCAGCAGCTTGATGGGGGGTGGGGACGATGAGCAGTTCTTC. This gives the protein CASSLMGGGDDEQFF.

This sequence joins TRBV4-2 and TRBJ1-5; D gene uncertain. V lost 0 bases, J lost 2 bases, and 11 bases lay in between. This CDR3 has 16 residues. Germline V gives CDR1 LGHNA, CDR2 YNFKEQ. The CDR3: CASSQDGASGNQPQHF. CDR3 coding DNA: TGTGCCAGCAGCCAAGATGGTGCTTCGGGCAATCAGCCCCAGCATTTT.

The V call is TRBV30, the J call TRBJ1-4, with a weak D call TRBD1 (6 bases). This CDR3 has 13 residues. The V gene lost 4 bases and the J gene lost 7 bases, with 13 bases spanning the gap. Per germline, CDR1 GTSNPN and CDR2 SVGIG (reference sequence). The DNA for the CDR3 is TGTGCCTGGAAGGGCCAGGGGAGTGAAAAACTGTTTTTT. Amino acid sequence: CAWKGQGSEKLFF.

This clone was observed a single time. The V call is TRBV6-5, the J call TRBJ2-4; D not resolved. The CDR3 contains 11 residues. Germline loops: CDR1 MNHEY, CDR2 SVGAGI. The germline V and J ends were trimmed by 7 bases and 5 bases, with 6 bases remaining between them. The DNA of the CDR3 is TGTGCCAGCACAGGCCAAAACATTCAGTACTTC. This sequence encodes CASTGQNIQYF.

This chain links TRBV6-5 with TRBJ2-2, with D possibly being TRBD2 (6 bases). The V end was cut by 8 bases, the J end by 0 bases, with 13 bases between. This CDR3 is built from 15 residues. Germline values: CDR1 MNHEY, CDR2 SVGAGI. The CDR3 sequence is CASGAGSANTGELFF. The DNA of the CDR3 is TGTGCCAGCGGGGCGGGGTCGGCGAACACCGGGGAGCTGTTTTTT.

The V gene is TRBV19, the J gene TRBJ1-2; the D is unclear. In germline, CDR1 is LNHDA, CDR2 SQIVND (reference sequence). Deletions cut 0 bases from V and 4 bases from J, with 12 bases between. The CDR3 sequence is 15 residues long. The CDR3 spells CASSIDLNRSYGYTF. In nucleotides, the CDR3 is TGTGCCAGTAGTATAGACCTAAACCGGAGCTATGGCTACACCTTC.

The V and J genes are TRBV7-2 and TRBJ2-7; 8 bases line up with TRBD2. The CDR3 consists of 15 residues. The V gene end was trimmed by 5 bases and the J gene end by 0 bases; junction bases not matched to a gene: 6. Germline CDR1 SGHTA, CDR2 FQGNSA. Here the CDR3 DNA reads TGTGCCAGCAGCGTGAGCGGGAGTTTCTCCTACGAGCAGTACTTC. As protein: CASSVSGSFSYEQYF.

This clone was seen a handful of times. The sample contains more than one DNA sequence encoding this CDR3. The chain joins TRBV29-1 to TRBJ2-7; tentatively, D is TRBD1 (6 bases). The CDR3 loop spans 11 amino acids. Looked up from germline, CDR1 is SQVTM and CDR2 is ANQGSEA. V was shortened by 4 bases and J by 3 bases, with 7 bases between the two germline ends. The CDR3 protein is CSVGTDYEQYF. CDR3 coding DNA: TGCAGCGTTGGGACAGACTACGAGCAGTACTTC.

The chain carries TRBV27 and TRBJ1-2; 9 bases align to TRBD1. This CDR3 spans 14 amino acids. V lost 5 bases to trimming and J lost 5 bases; unmatched junction nucleotides: 6. Germline V lookup: CDR1 MNHEY, CDR2 SMNVEV (reference sequence). The CDR3 sequence: CASSRTGEYYGYTF. CDR3 DNA sequence: TGTGCCAGCAGTCGGACAGGGGAATATTATGGCTACACCTTC.

The rearrangement uses TRBV19 and TRBJ2-3, with 9 bases aligning to TRBD2. The CDR3 covers 16 residues. V was clipped by 0 bases and J by 1 base; unmatched bases: 2. Per germline, CDR1 LNHDA and CDR2 SQIVND (reference sequence). The CDR3 sequence is CASSIDLAGRTDTQYF. In nucleotides, the CDR3 is TGTGCCAGTAGTATAGACCTAGCGGGACGCACAGATACGCAGTATTTT.

This chain links TRBV2 with TRBJ2-5, with TRBD2 matching over 7 bases. Germline V gene data show CDR1 as SNHLY and CDR2 as FYNNEI. This CDR3 contains 15 residues. The ends lost 7 bases at V and 1 base at J; junction bases unmatched: 9. The CDR3 DNA is TGTGCCAGCACCCCCTGGACGGGGGGCCAAGAGACCCAGTACTTC. It yields the protein CASTPWTGGQETQYF. The entire variable domain, with the rest obtained from reference TRBV2 and TRBJ2-5, is as follows: EPEVTQTPSHQVTQMGQEVILRCVPISNHLYFYWYRQILGQKVEFLVSFYNNEISEKSEIFDDQFSVERPDGSNFTLKIRSTKLEDSAMYFCASTPWTGGQETQYFGPGTRLLVL.

The rearrangement uses TRBV7-2 and TRBJ2-3; tentatively, D is TRBD1 (5 bases). The CDR3 is 14 amino acids. From germline, CDR1 is SGHTA and CDR2 FQGNSA. V was trimmed by 5 bases and J by 9 bases, leaving 18 bases between them. In DNA form, the CDR3 reads TGTGCCAGCAGCCCCCACGGTGGGGCAATGACGCAGTATTTT. Translating it yields CASSPHGGAMTQYF.

The chain links TRBV6-2 or TRBV6-3 to TRBJ2-7; tentative D call: TRBD2 (6 bases). Trimming removed 0 bases at V and 0 bases at J, with 9 bases between. From germline, CDR1 is MNHEY and CDR2 SVGEGT. The CDR3 has 15 amino acids. CDR3 bases: TGTGCCAGCAGTTACTCGGCTAGCGCCTCCTACGAGCAGTACTTC. Residues: CASSYSASASYEQYF.

The chain uses TRBV4-1 and TRBJ2-1; 7 bases agree with TRBD2. The CDR3 extends over 15 amino acids. The germline V gene encodes CDR1 MGHRA and CDR2 YSYEKL. Trimming at V came to 1 base and at J to 3 bases, leaving 3 bases not matched to a gene. The CDR3 region is CASSQGASGYNEQFF. Written as DNA, the CDR3 is TGCGCCAGCAGCCAAGGGGCTAGCGGCTACAATGAGCAGTTCTTC.

This clone was seen more than once but under ten times. This sequence joins TRBV5-1 and TRBJ2-1; D possibly corresponds to TRBD1 (6 bases). V lost 4 bases, J lost 2 bases, and 13 bases lay in between. CDR3 length equals 15 residues. Per germline, CDR1 SGHRS and CDR2 YFSETQ. The CDR3 sequence: CASSTRQVTYNEQFF. The DNA for the CDR3 is TGCGCCAGCAGCACTCGACAGGTAACCTACAATGAGCAGTTCTTC.

This sequence joins TRBV2 and TRBJ2-3, with 9 bases matching TRBD2. Germline V gives CDR1 SNHLY, CDR2 FYNNEI. After removal of 6 bases from V and 7 bases from J, the junction contained 11 bases not matched to a gene. The CDR3 sequence is 15 residues long. CDR3 bases: TGTGCCAGCAGACCTACTAGCGGGCCCAGCAATACGCAGTATTTT. Residues: CASRPTSGPSNTQYF.

The V gene is TRBV6-5, the J gene TRBJ1-1; 7 bases fit TRBD1. The germline gives CDR1 MNHEY, CDR2 SVGAGI. The CDR3 is 15 amino acids. V lost 6 bases and J lost 4; bases outside the gene matches: 11. Written as DNA, the CDR3 is TGTGCCAGCAGGCGTACAGGGGTCCCGCGCACTGAAGCTTTCTTT. This gives the protein CASRRTGVPRTEAFF.

CDR3 coding DNA: TGTGCCAGCAGTTCCAGGACAGGGGGCTCTACTTATGGCTACACCTTC. Translated: CASSSRTGGSTYGYTF. The chain carries TRBV6-5 and TRBJ1-2; TRBD1 matches 11 bases. Germline V CDR1 and CDR2: MNHEY, SVGAGI. This CDR3 comprises 16 residues. J lost 5 bases, V lost 4 bases, and 9 bases had no gene match.

This clone has a single count. The chain links TRBV24-1 to TRBJ2-3; 8 bases are shared with TRBD2. There are 14 residues in the CDR3. V lost 6 bases and J lost 4; bases outside the gene matches: 5. CDR1 and CDR2 from the germline V gene are KGHDR and SFDVKD. This CDR3 is CATSPAGESDTQYF. In DNA form, the CDR3 reads TGTGCCACCAGTCCAGCGGGAGAATCAGATACGCAGTATTTT.

On this clone itself: Other nucleotide sequences from this sample produce the same CDR3. The chain recombines TRBV5-1 with TRBJ2-7, with 11 bases that match TRBD2. CDR1 and CDR2 (germline): SGHRS, YFSETQ. CDR3 size: 15 residues. V shed 0 bases, J shed 2 bases, and the junction held 1 base outside the gene matches. CDR3 bases: TGCGCCAGCAGCTTGGGACTAGCGGGAACCTACGAGCAGTACTTC. Translated, it gives CASSLGLAGTYEQYF.

V usage is TRBV7-9 and J usage is TRBJ1-2; TRBD1 might be the D (6 bases). Germline V gene data show CDR1 as SEHNR and CDR2 as FQNEAQ (reference sequence). The ends were cut back, 5 bases at V and 0 bases at J, with 13 bases in the middle. The CDR3 is 15 amino acids. CDR3 region: CASSTSTGSNYGYTF. CDR3 DNA sequence: TGTGCCAGCAGCACGTCGACAGGATCTAACTATGGCTACACCTTC.

This chain links TRBV2 with TRBJ1-4, with D possibly TRBD1 on 5 matching bases. The CDR3 totals 14 residues. V was shortened by 6 bases and J by 4 bases, with 12 bases between the two germline ends. Looked up from germline, CDR1 is SNHLY and CDR2 is FYNNEI. The DNA of the CDR3 is TGTGCCAGCAGAAGACAGCCACTTAATGAAAAACTGTTTTTT. Translated: CASRRQPLNEKLFF.

V and J are TRBV5-1 and TRBJ2-6; D might be TRBD2 (5 bases). This CDR3 contains 18 residues. The germline CDR1 and CDR2 sequences are SGHRS and YFSETQ. Trimming cost V 1 base and J 0 bases, with 14 bases left between them. CDR3 region: CASSLLTSGNSGANVLTF. The DNA of the CDR3 is TGCGCCAGCAGCTTGTTGACGTCCGGGAACTCTGGGGCCAACGTCCTGACTTTC.

There are a few counts of this clone. V gene TRBV6-5 combines with J gene TRBJ2-7, with TRBD2 matching 9 bases. Germline trimming cut 7 bases from V and 0 bases from J; bases unmatched to any gene: 7. Germline loops: CDR1 MNHEY, CDR2 SVGAGI. The length of the CDR3 is 15 residues. CDR3 amino acids: CASIPYSGSSYEQYF. In DNA, the CDR3 is TGTGCCAGCATCCCGTATAGCGGGAGCTCCTACGAGCAGTACTTC.